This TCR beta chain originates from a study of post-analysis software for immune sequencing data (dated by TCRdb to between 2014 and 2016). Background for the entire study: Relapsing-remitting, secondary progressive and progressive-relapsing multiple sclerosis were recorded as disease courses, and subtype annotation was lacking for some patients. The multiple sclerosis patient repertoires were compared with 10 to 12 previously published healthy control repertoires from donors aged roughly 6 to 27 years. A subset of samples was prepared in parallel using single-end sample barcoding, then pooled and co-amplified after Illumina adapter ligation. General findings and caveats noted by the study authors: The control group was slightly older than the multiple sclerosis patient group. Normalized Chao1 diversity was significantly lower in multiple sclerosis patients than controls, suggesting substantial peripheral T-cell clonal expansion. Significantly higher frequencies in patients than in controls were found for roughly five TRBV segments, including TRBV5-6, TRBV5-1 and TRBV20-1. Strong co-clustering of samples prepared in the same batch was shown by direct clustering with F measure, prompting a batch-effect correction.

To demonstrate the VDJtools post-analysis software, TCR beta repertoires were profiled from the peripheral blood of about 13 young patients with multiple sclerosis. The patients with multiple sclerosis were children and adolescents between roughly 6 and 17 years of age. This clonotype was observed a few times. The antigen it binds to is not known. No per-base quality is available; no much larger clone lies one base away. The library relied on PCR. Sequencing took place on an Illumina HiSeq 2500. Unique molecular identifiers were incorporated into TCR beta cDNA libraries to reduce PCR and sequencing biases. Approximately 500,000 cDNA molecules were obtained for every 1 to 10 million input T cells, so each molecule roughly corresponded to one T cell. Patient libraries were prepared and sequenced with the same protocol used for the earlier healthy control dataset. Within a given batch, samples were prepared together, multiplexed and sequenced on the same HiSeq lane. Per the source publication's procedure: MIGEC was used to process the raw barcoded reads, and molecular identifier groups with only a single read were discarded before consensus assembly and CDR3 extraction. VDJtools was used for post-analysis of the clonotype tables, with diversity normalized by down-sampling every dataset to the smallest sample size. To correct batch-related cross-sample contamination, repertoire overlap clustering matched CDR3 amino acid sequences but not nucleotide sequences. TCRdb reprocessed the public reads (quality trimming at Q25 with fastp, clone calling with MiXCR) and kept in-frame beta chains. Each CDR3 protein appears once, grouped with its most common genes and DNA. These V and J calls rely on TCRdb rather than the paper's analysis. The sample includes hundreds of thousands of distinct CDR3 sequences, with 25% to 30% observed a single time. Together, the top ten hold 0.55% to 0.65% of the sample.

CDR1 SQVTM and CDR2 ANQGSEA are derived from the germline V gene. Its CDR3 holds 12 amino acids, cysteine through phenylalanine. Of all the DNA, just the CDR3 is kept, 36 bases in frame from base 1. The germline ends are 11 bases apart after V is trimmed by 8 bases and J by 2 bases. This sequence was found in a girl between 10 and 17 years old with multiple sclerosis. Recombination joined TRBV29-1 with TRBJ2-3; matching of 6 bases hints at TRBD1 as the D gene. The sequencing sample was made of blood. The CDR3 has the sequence CSNRDNTDTQYF. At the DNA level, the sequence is TGCAGCAACCGGGACAACACAGATACGCAGTATTTT.